These T cell receptor beta chains were read from a single sample in a study of cytomegalovirus exposure and HLA in healthy donors. Sequencing used immunoSEQ multiplex PCR; TCRdb keeps in-frame clones, though not all of them. Counted here are 150,000 to 200,000 clones, 55% to 80% occurring once; the ten biggest clones make up approximately 4.5%. The sample taken for sequencing was PBMCs. Receptors were obtained from a young woman in good health and CMV-seropositive. Each CDR3 is given without its conserved first and last residue. Fields, in order: V gene, clone size, CDR3 protein. Expanded clones get a size class; other rows say once, few or many, or leave the size out.

>TRBV23-1|.
ASSRLAGGAGELF
>TRBV4-2|.
ASSYGQGLDTEAF
>TRBV6-6|.
ASSYSRGGTLH
>TRBV5-6|few
ASRSSHYEQY
>TRBV6-5|.
ASSTNRGDQPQH
>TRBV7-6|.
ASSPGRGAGNTIY
>TRBV6-6|.
ASSYRGGAAKNIQY
>TRBV7-9|.
ASSFARAEAF
>TRBV19|.
ASSIYGQAEEQF
>TRBV28|.
ASSLPTSGQETQY
>TRBV4-2|.
ASSQALLAGGPDTQY
>TRBV27|.
ASSFRGYNEQF
>TRBV10-3|once
AISDFGEGQPQH
>TRBV28|.
ASRYLAGDSYNEQF
>TRBV28|.
ASTSPIGTGGYGYT
>TRBV7-2|once
ASRGTDLYEQY
>TRBV10-3|once
AINRQGSGNTIY
>TRBV7-3|once
ASSSDRGETQY